In terms of frequency, the clone carrying this T cell receptor beta chain is medium-sized. Its matching antigen is unknown. This sample is drawn from a study of CXCR3-negative and CXCR3-positive naive CD8 T cells. Study observations and caveats: High diversity, comparable across both naive subsets, contrasted with much lower diversity in memory CD8+ cells.

Libraries of TRB cDNA were made by 5' RACE and carried UMIs. TCRdb reprocessed the 5' RACE reads and keeps a single row for each CDR3 protein, giving no DNA. Reported are roughly 6,000 distinct CDR3 sequences; the ten largest clones contain less than 2%. The CDR3 extends over 14 amino acids. CDR1 is MNHNS, CDR2 SASEGT, per germline. The chain carries TRBV6-1 and TRBJ1-1. The TCR was taken from a human donor in good health. Some clones in this sample may be carry-over from other donors' samples. The sequencing sample was made of naive CXCR3- CD8+ T cells from blood. Regarding subset: CD45RO-CCR7+CD27+CD95- naive CD8+ T cells lacking CXCR3 (TNR3-). CDR3 region: CASSRTSMNTEAFF.